A single sample is the source of the 26 T cell receptor beta chains below, sequenced in a study of blood T cell repertoires in COVID-19. Some clones are missing from TCRdb's copy, which holds only in-frame ones; the method was immunoSEQ multiplex PCR. The table lists nearly 65,000 clones, around 84% of them singletons. What was sequenced was peripheral blood. All receptors derive from a human donor in a cohort sampled during active COVID-19.

This clone was recorded once. The chain combines TRBV7-6 with TRBJ1-5; D unclear. The germline V and J ends were trimmed by 1 base and 6 bases, with 7 bases remaining between them. Germline CDR1 is SGHVS and CDR2 is FNYEAQ. CDR3 length: 13 amino acids. In DNA, the CDR3 is TGTGCCAGCAGCTTAGGTAGCGGTCAGCCCCAGCATTTT. Its translation is CASSLGSGQPQHF.

As DNA, the CDR3 is TGTGCCAGTAGTATAGTTGCGAACAATGAGCAGTTCTTC. Translating it yields CASSIVANNEQFF. This sequence joins TRBV19 and TRBJ2-1; D unclear. The V end was cut by 1 base, the J end by 5 bases, with 6 bases between. Germline V gene lookup returns CDR1 LNHDA and CDR2 SQIVND (reference sequence). This CDR3 spans 13 amino acids.

The V call is TRBV30, the J call TRBJ2-2, with D possibly matching TRBD2 (6 bases). V was cut by 4 bases and J by 5 bases, with 20 bases left in between. From germline, CDR1 is GTSNPN and CDR2 SVGIG (reference sequence). CDR3 length equals 16 residues. This CDR3 reads CAWTALETRITGELFF. DNA for the CDR3: TGTGCCTGGACAGCCCTGGAGACTAGAATAACCGGGGAGCTGTTTTTT.

The chain employs TRBV3-1 (or the pseudogene TRBV3-2) and TRBJ1-2, with 7 bases identical to TRBD1. CDR1 is LGHDT and CDR2 is YNNKEL in the germline V gene (reference sequence). The V segment lost 5 bases and the J segment 3 bases; nucleotides outside the gene matches: 6. The CDR3 runs 14 residues. This chain's CDR3 is CASSRTTGDYGYTF. In DNA, the CDR3 is TGTGCCAGCAGCAGGACCACAGGGGACTATGGCTACACCTTC.

This chain links TRBV19 with TRBJ1-1, with D perhaps TRBD1 (6 bases). Germline V gives CDR1 LNHDA, CDR2 SQIVND (reference sequence). Trimming shortened V by 6 bases and J by 1 base, and 15 bases separated the two germline ends. CDR3 length: 15 amino acids. CDR3 bases: TGTGCCAGTAGCTACGGACAGCGGAAGAACACTGAAGCTTTCTTT. Protein sequence: CASSYGQRKNTEAFF.

The rearrangement uses TRBV7-3 and TRBJ2-1; weak D call: TRBD2 (6 bases). Trimming left V 5 bases short and J 8 bases short, with 10 bases between. The CDR3 is 12 residues long. Germline V gene lookup returns CDR1 SGHTA and CDR2 FQGTGA. CDR3 sequence reads: CASSPGGDEQFF. The CDR3 coding sequence is TGTGCCAGCAGCCCCGGGGGAGATGAGCAGTTCTTC.

In this sample, this clone turned up once. The chain combines TRBV5-6 with TRBJ2-1; possibly TRBD2 for D (7 bases). Germline assignment: CDR1 SGHDT and CDR2 YYEEEE. CDR3 length: 17 residues. Trimming left V 0 bases short and J 1 base short, with 14 bases between. CDR3: CASSLEGGRVSYNEQFF. The DNA of the CDR3 is TGTGCCAGCAGCTTGGAGGGGGGGCGCGTGTCCTACAATGAGCAGTTCTTC.

The chain has TRBV15 and TRBJ2-7; 9 bases agree with TRBD1. Germline trimming cut 3 bases from V and 3 bases from J; bases unmatched to any gene: 3. Germline loops: CDR1 LNHNV, CDR2 YYDKDF (reference sequence). The CDR3 is made up of 14 amino acids. CDR3 protein: CATSRDRGLYEQYF. CDR3 DNA: TGTGCCACCAGCAGGGACAGGGGCCTCTACGAGCAGTACTTC.

This clone was counted only a few times. The chain recombines TRBV29-1 with TRBJ1-2; D may be TRBD1 (5 bases). This CDR3 has 12 amino acids. V lost 3 bases and J lost 8, with 13 bases in between. From germline, CDR1 is SQVTM and CDR2 ANQGSEA. CDR3 in amino acids: CSVEKAGIGYTF. The CDR3 bases are TGCAGCGTTGAGAAGGCAGGGATAGGCTACACCTTC.

The CDR3 sequence: CASSGRGEGDYTEAFF. Written as DNA, the CDR3 is TGTGCCAGTAGTGGGCGTGGGGAGGGGGATTACACTGAAGCTTTCTTT. The gene calls are TRBV19 and TRBJ1-1; D possibly corresponds to TRBD1 (6 bases). The CDR3 loop spans 16 amino acids. Germline values: CDR1 LNHDA, CDR2 SQIVND (reference sequence). Trimming took 5 bases from V and 3 from J, leaving 19 bases between them.

The DNA of the CDR3 is TGTGCCTCACGATCGAGGGACAGGGGGAGAGAGACCCAGTACTTC. Its protein product is CASRSRDRGRETQYF. This chain connects TRBV30 to TRBJ2-5; 11 nucleotides align to TRBD1. The CDR3 has 15 residues. With 7 bases clipped from V and 4 bases from J, the junction kept 11 bases outside the gene matches. The germline V gene encodes CDR1 GTSNPN and CDR2 SVGIG (reference sequence).

The chain employs TRBV19 and TRBJ2-1, with 8 bases fitting TRBD1. After removal of 4 bases from V and 8 bases from J, the junction contained 7 bases not matched to a gene. The length of the CDR3 is 14 residues. CDR1 and CDR2 from the germline V gene are LNHDA and SQIVND (reference sequence). CDR3 nucleotides: TGTGCCAGTAGTAATCCAGGGGGCGTGGATGAGCAGTTCTTC. Protein sequence: CASSNPGGVDEQFF.

In its sample, this clone was seen once. The same CDR3 is also encoded by other DNA sequences in this sample. J is TRBJ1-1 and V is TRBV7-9, with a weak D call TRBD1 (5 bases). The germline V and J ends were trimmed by 5 bases and 4 bases, with 8 bases remaining between them. The germline V gene has CDR1 SEHNR and CDR2 FQNEAQ (reference sequence). The CDR3 is 12 amino acids. CDR3 loop: CASSPRGTEAFF. CDR3 in DNA: TGTGCCAGCAGCCCTAGGGGCACTGAAGCTTTCTTT.

This chain links TRBV28 with TRBJ2-7; 8 nucleotides agree with TRBD2. This CDR3 comprises 14 residues. The ends lost 5 bases at V and 6 bases at J; junction bases unmatched: 9. Germline CDR1 reads MDHEN; CDR2 reads SYDVKM. The CDR3 spells CASSITSGGGEQYF. CDR3 coding DNA: TGTGCCAGCAGTATTACTAGCGGAGGCGGCGAGCAGTACTTC.

The J gene is TRBJ2-7, the V gene TRBV4-2; 14 bases map to TRBD2. J lost 3 bases, V lost 3 bases, and 7 bases had no gene match. The CDR3 is 17 amino acids. The germline V gene encodes CDR1 LGHNA and CDR2 YNFKEQ. CDR3 bases: TGTGCCAGCAGCCACGGGACTAGCGGGGGAAGGGGCTACGAGCAGTACTTC. It yields the protein CASSHGTSGGRGYEQYF.

This clone has just one count. The chain couples TRBV3-1 (or the pseudogene TRBV3-2) to TRBJ2-7; 12 nucleotides match TRBD2. Germline CDR1 LGHDT, CDR2 YNNKEL (reference sequence). J lost 4 bases, V lost 1 base, and 5 bases had no gene match. This CDR3 region has 16 residues. CDR3 sequence: CASSQVGGLAGYEQYF. The CDR3 region has the DNA TGTGCCAGCAGCCAAGTAGGAGGACTAGCGGGGTACGAGCAGTACTTC.

The chain joins TRBV5-5 to TRBJ2-1, with D uncertain. CDR1 SGHKS and CDR2 YYEKEE come from the germline V gene (reference sequence). The V end was cut by 2 bases, the J end by 9 bases, with 6 bases between. This CDR3 region has 11 residues. The CDR3 loop is CASSFTGEQFF. The CDR3 DNA reads TGTGCCAGCAGCTTTACGGGTGAGCAGTTCTTC.

CDR3 in DNA: TGTGCCAGTAGTATAAGCGGGAGGGCAACTCCCTCCTACGAGCAGTACTTC. Protein product: CASSISGRATPSYEQYF. The V and J genes are TRBV19 and TRBJ2-7, with 10 nucleotides matching TRBD2. V lost 2 bases, J lost 0 bases, and 7 bases stayed unmatched. The CDR3 totals 17 residues. The V gene's germline CDR1 is LNHDA and CDR2 SQIVND (reference sequence).

J is TRBJ2-7 and V is TRBV25-1; 8 nucleotides align to TRBD1. V shed 3 bases and J 4 bases; nucleotides not matched to a gene: 5. Per the germline V gene, CDR1 is MGHDK and CDR2 is SYGVNS. CDR3 length: 14 amino acids. The CDR3 DNA reads TGTGCCAGCAGTGATCCCGGACAGGGATACGAGCAGTACTTC. Residues: CASSDPGQGYEQYF.

The rearrangement joins TRBV30 to TRBJ1-1; 8 bases match TRBD1. Germline CDR1 GTSNPN, CDR2 SVGIG (reference sequence). This CDR3 is 14 amino acids long. The trim removed 5 bases at V and 11 bases at J, leaving 16 bases unmatched. The CDR3 bases are TGTGCCTGGCCACAGGACAGGGTCTCTTCGCAGGCTTTCTTT. Amino acids: CAWPQDRVSSQAFF.

This clone was recorded a few times. This chain joins TRBV27 and TRBJ2-7, with D maybe TRBD1 (6 bases). The V end lost 5 bases, the J end lost 3 bases, and 11 bases lay between the germline ends. CDR1 and CDR2 (germline): MNHEY, SMNVEV (reference sequence). This CDR3 has 13 residues. CDR3 DNA: TGTGCCAGCAGTCTCGGACAGCTCTACGAGCAGTACTTC. This translates into CASSLGQLYEQYF.

CDR3 bases: TGTGCCAGCAGTTATACCGACACACCAACTAATGAAAAACTGTTTTTT. Its translation: CASSYTDTPTNEKLFF. The chain uses TRBV6-6 and TRBJ1-4; unclear D gene. V lost 3 bases to trimming and J lost 0 bases, with 11 bases between them. CDR1 MNHNY and CDR2 SVGAGI come from the germline V gene (reference sequence). The CDR3 length is 16 residues.

This rearrangement joins TRBV12-1 to TRBJ2-3; the table's D call of TRBD2 was not tested on the DNA. TRBV12-1 is a listed pseudogene. There are 17 residues in the CDR3. CDR3 sequence reads: CASSRGLAGEHTDTQYF. The CDR3 DNA sequence: TGTGCCAGCAGCCGGGGACTAGCGGGGGAACACACAGATACGCAGTATTTT.

This clone appeared a single time. The gene calls are TRBV27 and TRBJ2-2, with a tentative D call TRBD1 (6 bases). This CDR3 contains 14 residues. Germline CDR1 MNHEY, CDR2 SMNVEV (reference sequence). V was clipped by 5 bases and J by 4 bases, with 11 bases between them. The chain's CDR3 is CASSQGTFTGELFF. CDR3 DNA: TGTGCCAGCAGTCAGGGGACCTTCACCGGGGAGCTGTTTTTT.

J is TRBJ1-1 and V is TRBV12-3 or TRBV12-4, with D perhaps TRBD1 (5 bases). Trimming pared 7 bases from V and 10 bases from J, leaving 19 bases between. The CDR3 contains 13 residues. This CDR3 is CASIQAGMGRAFF. CDR3 nucleotide sequence: TGTGCCAGCATCCAAGCAGGGATGGGTAGAGCTTTCTTT.

The chain combines TRBV18 with TRBJ1-4, with 8 bases that match TRBD1. This CDR3 contains 14 residues. Germline trimming cut 8 bases from V and 7 bases from J; bases unmatched to any gene: 9. Germline loops: CDR1 KGHSH, CDR2 LQKENI. CDR3 region: CASRSTGVGEKLFF. The CDR3, as DNA: TGTGCCAGCCGATCGACAGGGGTCGGTGAAAAACTGTTTTTT. Filled out from reference TRBV18 and TRBJ1-4, the complete variable domain reads NAGVMQNPRHLVRRRGQEARLRCSPMKGHSHVYWYRQLPEEGLKFMVYLQKENIIDESGMPKERFSAEFPKEGPSILRIQQVVRGDSAAYFCASRSTGVGEKLFFGSGTQLSVL.